This T cell receptor beta chain was found in a study of blood T cells in healthy people across ages. V lost 1 base to trimming and J lost 0 bases; unmatched junction nucleotides: 6. CDR3 length equals 16 residues. Germline loops: CDR1 LGHNA, CDR2 YSLEER. Findings and caveats of the study: The fall in TCR beta diversity per million T cells was roughly linear with age.

Details on this clonotype: Its target is unknown.

Combining a sample-barcoded 5' primer with a J-beta primer mix, a second PCR ran for roughly 6 to 12 cycles. Using its own MiXCR run on the 5' RACE reads, TCRdb lists one record per CDR3 protein. The profile covers approximately 800,000 distinct CDR3 sequences, with approximately 59% appearing a single time and 28% taken by the ten largest. The V and J genes are TRBV4-3 and TRBJ2-7, with 7 bases that match TRBD2. What was sequenced was blood. This TCR was recovered from a man aged 30 to 45 in good health. CDR3 region: CASSQVRAGSSYEQYF. The CDR3 DNA sequence: TGCGCCAGCAGCCAAGTCCGAGCGGGGAGCTCCTACGAGCAGTACTTC.